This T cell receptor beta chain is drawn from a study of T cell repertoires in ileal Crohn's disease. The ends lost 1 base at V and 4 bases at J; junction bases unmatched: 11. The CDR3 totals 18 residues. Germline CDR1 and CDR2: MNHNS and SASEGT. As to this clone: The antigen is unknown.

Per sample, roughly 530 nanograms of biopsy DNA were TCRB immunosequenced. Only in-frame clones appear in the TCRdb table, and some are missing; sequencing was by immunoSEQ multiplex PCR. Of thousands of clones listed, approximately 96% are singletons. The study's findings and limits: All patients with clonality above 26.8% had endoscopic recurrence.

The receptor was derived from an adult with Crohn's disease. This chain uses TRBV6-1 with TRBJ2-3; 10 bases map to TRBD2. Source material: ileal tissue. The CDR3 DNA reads TGTGCCAGCAGTGAAGTGGTAGCGGGGGGCTTTAGGGCAGATACGCAGTATTTT. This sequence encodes CASSEVVAGGFRADTQYF.